Listed below are T cell receptor beta chains from one sample, sequenced in a study of T-cell reconstitution after alpha-beta-depleted transplantation in children. TCRdb used MiXCR to reprocess the PCR reads, holding one entry per CDR3 protein. Found here are some 300,000 distinct CDR3 sequences, 10% of them singletons; the top ten hold over 6%. Sequences were derived from PBMCs, sampled before TCRalphabeta/CD19-depleted stem cell transplant. All receptors derive from a boy under three years old with acute myeloid leukemia, due to receive a stem cell transplant. The CDR3 runs from the conserved cysteine through the conserved F or W.

V gene	CDR3 protein
TRBV19	CAAGQPYNEQFF
TRBV5-6	CASSPGTGSYYEQYF
TRBV5-1	CASSTGTPLLEQYF
TRBV5-1	CASSLATGDPNEKLFF
TRBV7-9	CASSLADQPQHF
TRBV14	CASSQNRRNEQFF
TRBV6-5	CASSLLGGALRTDTQYF
TRBV20-1	CSAYILGTEAFF
TRBV7-3	CASSLTPRRGTDTQYF
TRBV7-9	CASSSRGLLFF
TRBV4-3	CASSQDLAGGDEAFF
TRBV3-1	CASSHRRTDTQYF
TRBV5-1	CASSLVPGNTEAFF